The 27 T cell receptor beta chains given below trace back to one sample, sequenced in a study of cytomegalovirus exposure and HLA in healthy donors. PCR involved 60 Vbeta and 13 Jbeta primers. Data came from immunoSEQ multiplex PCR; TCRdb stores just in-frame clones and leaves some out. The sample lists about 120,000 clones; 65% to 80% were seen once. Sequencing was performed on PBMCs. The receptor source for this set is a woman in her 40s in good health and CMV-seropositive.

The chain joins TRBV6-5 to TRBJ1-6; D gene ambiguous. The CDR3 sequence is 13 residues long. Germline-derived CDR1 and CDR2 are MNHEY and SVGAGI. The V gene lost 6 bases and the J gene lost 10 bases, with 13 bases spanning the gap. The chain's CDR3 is CASSGETGSPLHF. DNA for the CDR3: TGTGCCAGCAGCGGGGAGACTGGGTCACCCCTCCACTTT.

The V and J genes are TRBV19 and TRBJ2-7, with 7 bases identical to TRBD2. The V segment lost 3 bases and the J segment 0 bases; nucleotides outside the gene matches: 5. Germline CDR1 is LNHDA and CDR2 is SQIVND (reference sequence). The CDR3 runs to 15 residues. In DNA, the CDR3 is TGTGCCAGTAGTATGGGGGGGGGAAGCTCCTACGAGCAGTACTTC. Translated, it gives CASSMGGGSSYEQYF.

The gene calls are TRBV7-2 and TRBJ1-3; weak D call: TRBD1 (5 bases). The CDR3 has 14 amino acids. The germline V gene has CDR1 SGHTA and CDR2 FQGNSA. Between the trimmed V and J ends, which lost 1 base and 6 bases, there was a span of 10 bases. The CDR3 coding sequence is TGTGCCAGCAGCTTAGTGGCGACAGAAAACACCATATATTTT. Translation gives CASSLVATENTIYF.

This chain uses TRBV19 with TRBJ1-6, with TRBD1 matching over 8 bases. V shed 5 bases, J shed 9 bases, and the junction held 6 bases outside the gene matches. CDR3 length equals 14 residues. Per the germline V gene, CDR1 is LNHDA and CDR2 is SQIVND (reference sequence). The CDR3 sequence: CASSARQGTSPLHF. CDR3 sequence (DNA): TGTGCCAGTAGTGCCCGACAGGGGACTTCACCCCTCCACTTT.

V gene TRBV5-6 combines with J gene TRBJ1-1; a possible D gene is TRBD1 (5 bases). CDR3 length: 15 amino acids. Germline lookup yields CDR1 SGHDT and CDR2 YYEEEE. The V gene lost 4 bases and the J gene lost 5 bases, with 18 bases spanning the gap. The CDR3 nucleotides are TGTGCCAGCAGCGGCTCCTTGGGGCTTGGAACTGAAGCTTTCTTT. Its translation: CASSGSLGLGTEAFF.

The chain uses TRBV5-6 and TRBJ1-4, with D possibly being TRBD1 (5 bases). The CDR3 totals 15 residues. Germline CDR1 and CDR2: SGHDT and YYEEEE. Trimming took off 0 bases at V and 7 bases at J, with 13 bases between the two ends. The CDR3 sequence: CASSLGKGMAEKLFF. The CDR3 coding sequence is TGTGCCAGCAGCTTGGGTAAGGGGATGGCTGAAAAACTGTTTTTT. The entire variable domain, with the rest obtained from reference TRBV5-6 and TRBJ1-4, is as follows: DAGVTQSPTHLIKTRGQQVTLRCSPKSGHDTVSWYQQALGQGPQFIFQYYEEEERQRGNFPDRFSGHQFPNYSSELNVNALLLGDSALYLCASSLGKGMAEKLFFGSGTQLSVL.

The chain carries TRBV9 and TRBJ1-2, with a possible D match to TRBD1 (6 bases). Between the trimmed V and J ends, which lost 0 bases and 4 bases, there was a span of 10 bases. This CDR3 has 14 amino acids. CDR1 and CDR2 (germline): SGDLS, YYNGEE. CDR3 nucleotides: TGTGCCAGCAGCGTAGGGCCGGACAGCTATGGCTACACCTTC. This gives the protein CASSVGPDSYGYTF.

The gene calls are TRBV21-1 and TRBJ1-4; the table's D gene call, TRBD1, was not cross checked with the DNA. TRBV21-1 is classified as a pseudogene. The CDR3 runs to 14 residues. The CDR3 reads CARKRQSTNEKLFF. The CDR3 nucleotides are TGTGCCAGAAAGAGACAGTCTACTAATGAAAAACTGTTTTTT.

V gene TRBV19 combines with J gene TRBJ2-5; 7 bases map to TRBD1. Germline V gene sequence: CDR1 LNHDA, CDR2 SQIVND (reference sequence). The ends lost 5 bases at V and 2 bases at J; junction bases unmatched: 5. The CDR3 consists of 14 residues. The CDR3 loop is CASSVGTVQETQYF. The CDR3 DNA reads TGTGCCAGTAGTGTAGGGACAGTTCAAGAGACCCAGTACTTC.

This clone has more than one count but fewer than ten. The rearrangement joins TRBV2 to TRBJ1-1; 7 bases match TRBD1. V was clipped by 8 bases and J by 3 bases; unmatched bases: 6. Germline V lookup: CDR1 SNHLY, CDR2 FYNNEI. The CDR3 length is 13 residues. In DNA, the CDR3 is TGTGCCAGCGGTTCGACAGGGTACACTGAAGCTTTCTTT. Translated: CASGSTGYTEAFF.

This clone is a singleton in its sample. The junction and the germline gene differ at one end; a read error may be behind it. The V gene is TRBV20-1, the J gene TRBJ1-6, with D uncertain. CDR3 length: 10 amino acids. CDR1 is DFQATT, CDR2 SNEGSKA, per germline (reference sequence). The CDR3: CSAEGSPPHF. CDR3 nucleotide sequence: TGCAGTGCAGAGGGATCACCCCCCCACTTT.

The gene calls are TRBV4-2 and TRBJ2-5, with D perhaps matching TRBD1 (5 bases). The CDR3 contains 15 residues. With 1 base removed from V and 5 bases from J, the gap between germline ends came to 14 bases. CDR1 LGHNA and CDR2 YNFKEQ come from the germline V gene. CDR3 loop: CASSQGTPFWETQYF. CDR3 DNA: TGTGCCAGCAGCCAAGGGACACCTTTTTGGGAGACCCAGTACTTC.

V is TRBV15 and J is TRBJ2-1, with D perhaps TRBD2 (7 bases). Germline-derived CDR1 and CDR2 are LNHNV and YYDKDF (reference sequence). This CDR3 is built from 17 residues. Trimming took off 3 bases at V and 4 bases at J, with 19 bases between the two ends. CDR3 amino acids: CATSRRGGQGTYNEQFF. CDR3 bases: TGTGCCACCAGCAGGAGGGGGGGGCAGGGAACTTACAATGAGCAGTTCTTC. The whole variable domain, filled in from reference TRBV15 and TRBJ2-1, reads DAMVIQNPRYQVTQFGKPVTLSCSQTLNHNVMYWYQQKSSQAPKLLFHYYDKDFNNEADTPDNFQSRRPNTSFCFLDIRSPGLGDTAMYLCATSRRGGQGTYNEQFFGPGTRLTVL.

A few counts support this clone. The CDR3 DNA sequence: TGTGCCAGCAGTGGAAGACGGACAGGGGAGAATGGCTACACCTTC. It is translated as CASSGRRTGENGYTF. V and J are TRBV6-1 and TRBJ1-2; 9 nucleotides match TRBD1. Germline CDR1 and CDR2: MNHNS and SASEGT. This CDR3 has 15 residues. The ends lost 4 bases at V and 6 bases at J; junction bases unmatched: 9.

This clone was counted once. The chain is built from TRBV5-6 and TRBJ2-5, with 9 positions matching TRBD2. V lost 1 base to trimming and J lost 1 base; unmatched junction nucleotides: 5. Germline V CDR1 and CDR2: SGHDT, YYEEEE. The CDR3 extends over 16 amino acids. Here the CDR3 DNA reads TGTGCCAGCAGCTTGCGTAGCGGGAGCGGCCAAGAGACCCAGTACTTC. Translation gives CASSLRSGSGQETQYF.

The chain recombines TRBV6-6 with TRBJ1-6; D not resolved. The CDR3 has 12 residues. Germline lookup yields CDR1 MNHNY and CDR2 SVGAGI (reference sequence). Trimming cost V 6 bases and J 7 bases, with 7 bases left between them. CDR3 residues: CASSPPNSPLHF. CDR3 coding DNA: TGTGCCAGCAGCCCCCCGAATTCACCCCTCCACTTT.

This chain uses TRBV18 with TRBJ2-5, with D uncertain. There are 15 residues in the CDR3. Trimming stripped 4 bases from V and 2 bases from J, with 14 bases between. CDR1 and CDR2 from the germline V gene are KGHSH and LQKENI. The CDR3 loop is CASSLGPLGQETQYF. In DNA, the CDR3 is TGTGCCAGCTCACTGGGCCCCCTGGGTCAAGAGACCCAGTACTTC.

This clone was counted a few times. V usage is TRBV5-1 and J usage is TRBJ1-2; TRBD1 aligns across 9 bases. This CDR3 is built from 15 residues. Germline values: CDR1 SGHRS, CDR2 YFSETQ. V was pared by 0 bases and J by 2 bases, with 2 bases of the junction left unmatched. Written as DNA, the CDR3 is TGCGCCAGCAGCTTGGCCGGACAGGGGAACTATGGCTACACCTTC. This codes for CASSLAGQGNYGYTF.

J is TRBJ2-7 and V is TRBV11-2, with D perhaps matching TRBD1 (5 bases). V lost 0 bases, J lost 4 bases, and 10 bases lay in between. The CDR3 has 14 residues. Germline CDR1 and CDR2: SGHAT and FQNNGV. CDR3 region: CASSLDLQGYEQYF. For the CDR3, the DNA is TGTGCCAGCAGCTTAGATCTTCAGGGTTACGAGCAGTACTTC.

CDR3 residues: CAWSAGTAPYGYTF. The CDR3 DNA reads as TGTGCCTGGAGTGCCGGGACAGCCCCCTATGGCTACACCTTC. V and J are TRBV30 and TRBJ1-2; 7 bases are shared with TRBD1. The J segment lost 4 bases and the V segment lost 1 base, leaving 6 bases of the junction unmatched. This CDR3 region has 14 residues. Germline V gene data show CDR1 as GTSNPN and CDR2 as SVGIG (reference sequence).

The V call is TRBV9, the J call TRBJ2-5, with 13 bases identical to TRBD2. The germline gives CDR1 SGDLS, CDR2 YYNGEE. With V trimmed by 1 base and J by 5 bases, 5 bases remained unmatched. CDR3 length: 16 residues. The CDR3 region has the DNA TGTGCCAGCAGCGTAACTAGCGGGGGGGCCGGGGAGACCCAGTACTTC. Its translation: CASSVTSGGAGETQYF.

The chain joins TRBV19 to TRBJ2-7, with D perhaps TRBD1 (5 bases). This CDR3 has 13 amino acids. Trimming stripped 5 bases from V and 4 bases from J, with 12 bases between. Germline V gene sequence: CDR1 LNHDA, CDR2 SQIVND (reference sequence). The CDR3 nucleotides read TGTGCCAGTAGTGAAGGACACCCTTACGAGCAGTACTTC. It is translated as CASSEGHPYEQYF. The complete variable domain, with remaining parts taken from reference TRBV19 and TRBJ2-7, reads DGGITQSPKYLFRKEGQNVTLSCEQNLNHDAMYWYRQDPGQGLRLIYYSQIVNDFQKGDIAEGYSVSREKKESFPLTVTSAQKNPTAFYLCASSEGHPYEQYFGPGTRLTVT.

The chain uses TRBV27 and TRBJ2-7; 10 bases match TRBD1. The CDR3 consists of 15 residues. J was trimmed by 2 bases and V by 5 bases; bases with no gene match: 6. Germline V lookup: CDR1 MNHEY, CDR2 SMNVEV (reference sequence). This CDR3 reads CASSLTGTGAYEQYF. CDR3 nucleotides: TGTGCCAGCAGTCTAACCGGGACAGGGGCCTACGAGCAGTACTTC.

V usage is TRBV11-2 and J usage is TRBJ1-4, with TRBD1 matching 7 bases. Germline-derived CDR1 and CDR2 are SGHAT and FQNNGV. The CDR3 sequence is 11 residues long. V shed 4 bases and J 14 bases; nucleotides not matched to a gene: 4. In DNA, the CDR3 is TGTGCCAGCAGCTCAGACAGGGTCCTGTTTTTT. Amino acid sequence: CASSSDRVLFF.

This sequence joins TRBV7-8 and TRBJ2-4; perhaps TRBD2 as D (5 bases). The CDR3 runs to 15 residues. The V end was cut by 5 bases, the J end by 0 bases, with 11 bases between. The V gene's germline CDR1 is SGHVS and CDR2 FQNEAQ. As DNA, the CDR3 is TGTGCCAGCAGCCCAGTCCGGGAAGCCAAAAACATTCAGTACTTC. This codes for CASSPVREAKNIQYF.

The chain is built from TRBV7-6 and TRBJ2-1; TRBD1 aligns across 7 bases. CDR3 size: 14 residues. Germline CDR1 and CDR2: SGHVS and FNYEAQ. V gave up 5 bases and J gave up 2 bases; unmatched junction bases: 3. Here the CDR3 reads CASSRTGPYNEQFF. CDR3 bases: TGTGCCAGCAGCCGGACAGGCCCCTACAATGAGCAGTTCTTC.

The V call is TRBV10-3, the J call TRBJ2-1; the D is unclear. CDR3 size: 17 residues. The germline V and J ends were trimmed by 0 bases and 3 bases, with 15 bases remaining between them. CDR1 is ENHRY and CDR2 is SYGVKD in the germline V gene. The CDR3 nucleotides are TGTGCCATCAGTGAGTCGAACCCGGGTCGCCTCTACAATGAGCAGTTCTTC. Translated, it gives CAISESNPGRLYNEQFF.